Below are 2 T cell receptor beta chains sequenced from a single sample in a study of type 1 regulatory T cells. One entry per CDR3 protein results from TCRdb running MiXCR on the reads. The sample lists about 18,000 distinct CDR3 sequences; 10% were seen once. Sequencing was performed on CD4+ T cells, either the whole sample or a sorted fraction (not recorded which). These receptors originate from a human donor in good health.

This clonotype was detected ten times or more. The chain uses TRBV14 and TRBJ2-1; 7 positions match TRBD2. J was trimmed by 0 bases and V by 0 bases; bases with no gene match: 8. CDR3 length: 18 amino acids. Germline lookup yields CDR1 SGHDN and CDR2 FVKESK. CDR3 sequence reads: CASSQESSGLSSYNEQFF. In DNA form, the CDR3 reads TGTGCCAGCAGCCAAGAGTCTAGCGGCCTTAGCTCCTACAATGAGCAGTTCTTC.

This clonotype was recorded at least ten times. V is TRBV28 and J is TRBJ2-3, with D hard to call. The length of the CDR3 is 15 residues. Trimming cost V 11 bases and J 2 bases, with 20 bases left between them. Germline V gives CDR1 MDHEN, CDR2 SYDVKM. CDR3 sequence: CASHSKGQNTDTQYF. The DNA for the CDR3 is TGTGCCTCCCATAGTAAGGGCCAGAACACAGATACGCAGTATTTT.